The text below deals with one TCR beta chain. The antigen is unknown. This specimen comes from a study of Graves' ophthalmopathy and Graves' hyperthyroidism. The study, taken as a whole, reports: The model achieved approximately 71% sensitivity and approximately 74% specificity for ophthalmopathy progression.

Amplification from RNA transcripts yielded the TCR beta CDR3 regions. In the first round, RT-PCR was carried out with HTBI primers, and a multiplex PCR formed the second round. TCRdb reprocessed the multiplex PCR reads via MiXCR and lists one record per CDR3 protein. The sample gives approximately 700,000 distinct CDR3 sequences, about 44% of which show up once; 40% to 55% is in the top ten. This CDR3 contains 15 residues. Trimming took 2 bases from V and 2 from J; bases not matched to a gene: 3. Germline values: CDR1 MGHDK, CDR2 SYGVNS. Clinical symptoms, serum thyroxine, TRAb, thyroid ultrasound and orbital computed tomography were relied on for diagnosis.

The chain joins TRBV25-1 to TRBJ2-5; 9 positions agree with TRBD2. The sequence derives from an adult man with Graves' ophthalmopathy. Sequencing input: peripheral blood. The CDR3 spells CASSERSGGQETQYF. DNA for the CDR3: TGTGCCAGCAGTGAACGTAGCGGGGGACAAGAGACCCAGTACTTC.